This T cell receptor beta chain came from a study of Graves' ophthalmopathy and Graves' hyperthyroidism. The study, taken as a whole, reports: Researchers report that a 13-signature model separated ophthalmopathy from stable hyperthyroidism, posting about 91% sensitivity and about 82% specificity. Among expanded thyroid clonotypes above 0.001 frequency, most also occurred in blood.

In donors with ophthalmopathy, activity was moderate-to-severe, with CAS ≥3, NOSPECS ≥4 and duration under 3 months. Establishment of the diagnosis relied upon clinical symptoms, serum thyroxine, TRAb, thyroid ultrasound and orbital computed tomography. RNA transcripts provided the template for amplifying TCR beta CDR3 regions. An initial RT-PCR round employing HTBI primers preceded a second-round multiplex PCR. TCRdb independently ran MiXCR on the multiplex PCR reads; one entry per CDR3 protein. This sample carries hundreds of thousands of distinct CDR3 sequences, around 50% of them seen once, and the ten largest clones take about half. This clonotype came up many times. Its target is unknown. The specimen sequenced was peripheral blood. This TCR came from an adult man with Graves' ophthalmopathy.

CDR3 bases: TGTGCCAGCAGCTTCGCTAGCGGGAGCCTCGAGCAGTACTTC. Translated: CASSFASGSLEQYF. This chain uses TRBV13 with TRBJ2-7, with 10 positions matching TRBD2. The ends lost 3 bases at V and 6 bases at J; junction bases unmatched: 5. Germline CDR1 reads PRHDT; CDR2 reads FYEKMQ (reference sequence). There are 14 residues in the CDR3.